This TCR beta chain was documented in a study of T-cell memory formation after mild COVID-19 (dated by TCRdb to the early 2020s). Turning to the overall study: Most TCR sequence clusters were specific to one of the two donors. The cohort comprised two young, previously healthy adult volunteers, one female and one male. T-cell clones expanding and contracting after mild COVID-19 in two donors were tracked by longitudinal TCRalpha and TCRbeta repertoire sequencing. The paper's findings and limits, for the study overall: Whether the second-wave clones peaking on day 37 were SARS-CoV-2 specific was not confirmed. Contracting CD4+ clones turned up mainly in the CM and EM memory subsets, whereas EMRA was where CD8+ clones were enriched. Some responding clones were found in pre-infection memory, which suggests that pre-existing cross-reactive memory T cells took part in the SARS-CoV-2 response. From day 15 to 85, contracting clones showed balanced CD4/CD8 phenotypes, whereas a second wave of clones that expanded from day 15 to 37 leaned towards CD4+. Only a couple of mild cases were covered in the study, and larger cohorts including severe cases with pre-infection samples were considered necessary.

Ficoll-Paque density gradient centrifugation was used to isolate PBMCs. Concerning this clonotype itself: The antigen it binds to is not known. Base qualities were left out, and no much larger clone turns up one base away.

The germline V gene sets CDR1 to MNHEY and CDR2 to SVGEGT. From the cysteine up to the phenylalanine, the CDR3 has a length of 17 residues. The retained sequence is limited to the CDR3, 51 bases, with the frame set at the first base. The V end gives up 2 bases and the J end 3 bases, leaving 9 bases in the junction not matched to a gene. The run used an Illumina NovaSeq 6000. TCRalpha and TCRbeta cDNA libraries were constructed by 5'RACE with constant-segment primers, with sample barcodes and unique molecular identifiers being introduced. Trizol reagent was used to extract RNA from every sample. Library amplification was performed in two PCR steps, and a second sample barcode and Illumina TruSeq adapters were introduced in the second step. Sequencing of the libraries was done on an Illumina NovaSeq, producing 2 x 150 bp paired-end reads. Regarding the original processing steps: With migec v1.2.7, reads were demultiplexed and then collapsed into UMI-guided consensus sequences. Using mixcr v2.1.11, UMI consensuses were aligned to TRA and TRB V and J templates and then assembled into clonotypes. Expanded or contracted clonotypes were those called significant by both edgeR and NoisET, with noise models trained on biological replicates. edgeR calls used a false discovery rate-adjusted p below 0.01 and a log2 fold-change threshold of 1. PCA with hierarchical clustering of max-normalized trajectories of the 1000 most abundant clonotypes was used as exploratory dynamics analysis. The CD4 or CD8 phenotype of responding clones was assigned using the separately sequenced CD4+ and CD8+ repertoires. The public reads were reprocessed in TCRdb via fastp at Q25 and MiXCR, keeping in-frame beta chains. CDR3 protein sequences are deduplicated, and each keeps its most common genes and DNA. TCRdb's processing, not the study's, gives the V and J calls here. Recorded for this sample are around 340,000 distinct CDR3 sequences; 10% to 15% of them occurred a single time. Roughly a fifth of the sample is taken by the ten largest.

The chain is made from TRBV6-2 or TRBV6-3 and TRBJ2-3; TRBD2 aligns with 9 central bases. The sequence derives from a man younger than 35 who had mild COVID-19 (a few samples of this study predate the infection). The sample titles of this study are shuffled in the database, so cell type and time point are left out; the donor was told from shared clones. The sample taken for sequencing was PBMCs or a T cell subset sorted from them (not recorded which). The sequenced DNA: TGTGCCAGCAGTTACAATCTGGCGGGGGGGAAGACAGATACGCAGTATTTT. Its translation reads: CASSYNLAGGKTDTQYF.